This T cell receptor beta chain was sequenced for a study of shared clonotypes between healthy human individuals (dated by TCRdb to the early 2020s). Context from the whole study: The cohort included a few men and two women between 18 and 49 years of age. For each donor, CD4 naive and CD4 memory were each run on three plates, CD8 naive on two plates, and CD8 memory on one plate. To estimate repertoire size and how much clonotypes are shared between individuals, the study performed deep sequencing of blood TCR repertoires from five healthy adults. Different laboratories and diverse techniques were used to prepare libraries and sequence TCR repertoires, to increase sequencing depth and limit assay-specific biases. Between about 0.8 and 9 billion PBMCs per donor were obtained by leukapheresis.

The paper as a whole reports these results and caveats: Across four donors, 5% to 6% of naive CD4, roughly 3.4% of naive CD8, about 2.3% of memory CD4, and 0.4% of memory CD8 clonotypes were shared. Naive subsets generally had larger estimated clonotype richness than memory subsets. The genetic and exposure-history diversity represented was limited by the small number of donors. Sampling was restricted to blood, and TCR repertoires in tissue are likely to differ from TCR repertoires in blood. Pairwise subsampling led to the expectation that sequencing depth would affect the degree of clonotype sharing among donors. Rarefaction of sorted-subset datasets indicated incomplete sequencing despite the large sequencing depth. Higher generation probabilities were observed for clonotypes shared by all four sorted-subset donors than for non-shared clonotypes.

Comment on this clone: Its binding antigen is unknown. Base qualities are not at hand, and no much larger clone is one base apart.

CDR1 and CDR2 (MNHNS, SASEGT) derive from the germline V gene. The CDR3 numbers 13 residues from cysteine through phenylalanine. Only the CDR3 DNA stays, 39 bases, in frame from base 1. Relative to germline, V is 6 bases shorter and J is 6 bases shorter, with 14 bases between their ends. Donors were healthy HIV-negative adults with no recently reported acute infections or vaccinations. All donors were Caucasian adults living in Nashville, Tennessee, USA. CD4+ T cells were enriched by magnetic negative selection, after which naive cells were positively selected on CD45RA and the negative fraction was taken as the memory subset. Blood was obtained by leukapheresis, after which PBMCs were separated by Ficoll-Histopaque density gradient centrifugation and cryopreserved in liquid nitrogen vapor phase. Analytical flow cytometry was used to check the purity and quantity of each magnetically sorted T cell population. From each sorted fraction, genomic DNA was isolated and quantified by UV absorbance on a Nanodrop 2000c.

Using the deep immunoSEQ assay, TCR CDR3 regions were amplified from genomic DNA by multiplex PCR. For each cell subset, the extracted genomic DNA was distributed evenly across all wells of several immunoSEQ 96-well plates, and each plate served as one replicate. Each replicate PCR for sorted subsets received 150 to 250 ng genomic DNA, equal to about 30,000 T cell genomes. Purified libraries were measured with a Qubit 3.0 fluorometer, size-checked on a Bioanalyzer 2100, and measured again with the KAPA Library Quantification kit. Each immunoSEQ 96-well plate was sequenced on its own single-read 150-cycle Illumina NextSeq 550 flow cell. Regarding the original processing steps: The immunoSEQ output contained only junctional sequences without quality scores, so filtering could not match that applied to full-length reads. To assign V/J genes and CDR3, sequences were annotated against IMGT germline references using PyIR, a Python wrapper for IgBLAST v1.9. Any read was removed if the V/J assignment was weak (E-value above 1e-6), the CDR3 was missing, or the read contained stop codons, out-of-frame junctions, or ambiguous translated residues. V3J clonotypes were defined as sequences sharing an identical inferred V gene, J gene, and CDR3 amino acid sequence. Percentage overlap between repertoires was computed as shared unique clonotypes divided by the size of the smaller repertoire. RTK rarefaction, the Chao1 estimator, and Recon v2.1 estimates of unobserved clonotypes were used to assess repertoire richness. For all TCRbeta clonotypes obtained by the gDNA method from several donors, generation probabilities were computed with OLGA. In TCRdb, the immuneACCESS table is reduced to in-frame sequences with V and J assigned. These tables do not hold every clone; where another copy was compared, an unresolved V gene accounts for under half, and the others remain unexplained. D and trimming come from the DNA, and the V and J calls and clone size come from that table. The sample records about 1 million clones, around 74% of which are singletons. 1.4% to 1.5% of the sample comes from the top ten.

This clonotype was obtained from a man between 18 and 29 years old in good health. The sequence links TRBV6-1 to TRBJ1-2, with TRBD1 tentatively as D gene (5 bases match). The sample taken for sequencing was memory CD4+ T cells sorted from blood. Taken with the paper, the label for cell subset or site translates to: CD45RA-negative fraction. In nucleotides, the sequence is TGTGCCAGCAGCTTTAGGACAATGGATGGCTACACCTTC. This yields the protein CASSFRTMDGYTF.